This T cell receptor (beta chain) was sequenced in a study of spatial heterogeneity in lung cancer. Whole-study results and caveats: For expanded intratumoral alpha and beta TCRs, counts tracked tumor mutation counts.

Trimming pared 0 bases from V and 7 bases from J, leaving 16 bases between. The CDR3 covers 14 residues. The germline V gene has CDR1 DFQATT and CDR2 SNEGSKA (reference sequence). The sample's time point: sample taken at primary tumor resection. This clonotype appeared a single time. Its antigen remains unknown. This beta chain was picked up by a library intended for alpha chains and is off target, so its count carries little meaning. Every TCR cDNA molecule bore a unique molecular identifier. TCRdb re-called the 5' RACE reads through MiXCR, storing one row per CDR3 protein. The profile shows more than 10,000 distinct CDR3 sequences, about 6% of them singletons.

The sequence derives from a female donor with early-stage non-small cell lung cancer. The source material was lung tumor tissue, sampled at surgery. The V and J genes are TRBV20-1 and TRBJ2-7; no definite D call. The CDR3 spells CSARDPKGWGEQYF. CDR3 sequence (DNA): TGCAGTGCTAGAGACCCGAAGGGTTGGGGAGAGCAGTACTTC.